Reported below is one TCR beta chain. Its target is not known. V lost 8 bases and J lost 3; bases outside the gene matches: 6. The CDR3 is 14 residues long. Germline CDR1 MDHEN, CDR2 SYDVKM. This record comes from a study of STAT3 mutations in large granular lymphocyte leukemia. Study context: Among longitudinally sequenced T-LGLL patients, roughly half had canonical activating STAT3 mutations detected.

Study results and limitations: Every T-cell large granular lymphocyte leukemia patient had at least one immunodominant TCR beta clonotype. After therapy, about 35% of the 18 patients switched clonotypes, all new clones STAT3 wild type.

Each sample's TCRbeta library yielded on average about 40,773 productive templates. Measured with immunoSEQ multiplex PCR; TCRdb has only the in-frame clones, and not every one. The repertoire consists of roughly 1,700 clones, with 55% to 70% occurring once and the leading ten covering roughly 70%. The chain couples TRBV28 to TRBJ2-7; 11 nucleotides agree with TRBD1. This receptor was identified in a woman aged 70 to 79 with T-cell large granular lymphocyte leukemia. Some clones in this sample may be carry-over from other donors' samples. The specimen was peripheral blood mononuclear cells. The CDR3 loop is CASRTGTGGYEQYF. The CDR3 DNA is TGTGCCAGCCGAACCGGGACAGGGGGCTACGAGCAGTACTTC.